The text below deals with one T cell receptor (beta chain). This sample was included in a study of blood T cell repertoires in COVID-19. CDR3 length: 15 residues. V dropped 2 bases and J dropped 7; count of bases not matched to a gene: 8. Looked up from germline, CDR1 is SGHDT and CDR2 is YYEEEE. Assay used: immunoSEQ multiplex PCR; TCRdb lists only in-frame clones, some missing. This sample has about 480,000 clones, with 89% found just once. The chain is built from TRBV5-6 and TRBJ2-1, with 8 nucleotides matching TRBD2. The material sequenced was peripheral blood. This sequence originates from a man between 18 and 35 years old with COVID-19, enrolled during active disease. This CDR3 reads CASSFFQRGRNEQFF. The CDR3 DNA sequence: TGTGCCAGCAGCTTCTTCCAGCGGGGGAGGAATGAGCAGTTCTTC.